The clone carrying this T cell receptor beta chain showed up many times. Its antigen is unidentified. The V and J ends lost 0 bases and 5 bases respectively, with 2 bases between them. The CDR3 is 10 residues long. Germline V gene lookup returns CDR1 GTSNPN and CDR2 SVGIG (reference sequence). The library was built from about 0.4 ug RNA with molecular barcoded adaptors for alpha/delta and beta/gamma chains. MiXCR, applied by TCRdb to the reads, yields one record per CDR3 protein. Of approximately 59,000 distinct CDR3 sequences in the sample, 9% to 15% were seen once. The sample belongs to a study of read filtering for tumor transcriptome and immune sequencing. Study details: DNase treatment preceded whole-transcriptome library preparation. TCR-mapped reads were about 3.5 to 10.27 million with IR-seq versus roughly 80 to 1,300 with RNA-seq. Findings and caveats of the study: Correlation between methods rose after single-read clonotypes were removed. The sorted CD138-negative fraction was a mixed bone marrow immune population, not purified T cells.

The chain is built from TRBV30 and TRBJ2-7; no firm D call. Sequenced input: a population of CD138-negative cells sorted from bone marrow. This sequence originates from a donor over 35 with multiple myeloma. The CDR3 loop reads CAWSVDEQYF. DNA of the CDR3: TGTGCCTGGAGTGTGGACGAGCAGTACTTC.